Following are 20 T cell receptor beta chains from one sample sequenced in a study of T cell responses to AZD1222 COVID-19 vaccine. The table came from immunoSEQ multiplex PCR; TCRdb's copy has only in-frame clones and leaves some out. The sample holds about 76,000 clones, 60% to 85% seen once. Sequenced material: peripheral blood, taken 28 days after the second dose of the MenACWY control vaccine. The receptor source for this set is an adult who received the MenACWY meningococcal vaccine as a control.

V is TRBV2 and J is TRBJ2-3, with 10 bases identical to TRBD2. This CDR3 spans 16 amino acids. Germline V gene sequence: CDR1 SNHLY, CDR2 FYNNEI. With V trimmed by 4 bases and J by 2 bases, 6 bases remained unmatched. The CDR3 DNA sequence: TGTGCCAGCAGTGTTCAACTAGCGGGGATCACAGATACGCAGTATTTT. This sequence encodes CASSVQLAGITDTQYF. Drawing the rest from reference TRBV2 and TRBJ2-3, the complete variable domain is EPEVTQTPSHQVTQMGQEVILRCVPISNHLYFYWYRQILGQKVEFLVSFYNNEISEKSEIFDDQFSVERPDGSNFTLKIRSTKLEDSAMYFCASSVQLAGITDTQYFGPGTRLTVL.

The chain couples TRBV10-3 to TRBJ1-1, with 7 positions matching TRBD1. V gave up 0 bases and J gave up 8 bases; unmatched junction bases: 9. Per the germline V gene, CDR1 is ENHRY and CDR2 is SYGVKD. This CDR3 is built from 15 residues. The CDR3 DNA is TGTGCCATCAGTGAGTCAAGAGGGGGCCCTAGGGAAGCTTTCTTT. Encoded protein: CAISESRGGPREAFF.

The chain employs TRBV30 and TRBJ1-2, with TRBD1 as a possible D gene (6 bases). The CDR3 is 12 residues long. Trimming left V 0 bases short and J 4 bases short, with 6 bases between. Germline values: CDR1 GTSNPN, CDR2 SVGIG (reference sequence). The CDR3, as DNA: TGTGCCTGGAGTGTGGACAGCTATGGCTACACCTTC. It yields the protein CAWSVDSYGYTF.

The V call is TRBV3-1 (or the pseudogene TRBV3-2), the J call TRBJ1-5; a possible D gene is TRBD1 (5 bases). The V gene's germline CDR1 is LGHDT and CDR2 YNNKEL (reference sequence). V lost 1 base to trimming and J lost 0 bases, with 22 bases between them. CDR3 length: 20 residues. CDR3 DNA sequence: TGTGCCAGCAGCCAAGCTCCGGGACCCCAACCACGCTATAGCAATCAGCCCCAGCATTTT. Residues: CASSQAPGPQPRYSNQPQHF.

This clone was picked up a small number of times. The chain is built from TRBV12-3 or TRBV12-4 and TRBJ2-1, with 7 bases matching TRBD1. The CDR3 totals 13 residues. V was clipped by 6 bases and J by 9 bases; unmatched bases: 8. Here the CDR3 reads CASRKTGAGEQFF. In DNA form, the CDR3 reads TGTGCCAGCAGGAAAACAGGGGCGGGTGAGCAGTTCTTC.

This chain connects TRBV19 to TRBJ1-1; D remains unclear. CDR3 length equals 14 residues. The germline gives CDR1 LNHDA, CDR2 SQIVND (reference sequence). V shed 5 bases and J shed 1 base, with 11 bases lying between them. The CDR3 is CASSPDGRNTEAFF. For the CDR3, the DNA is TGTGCCAGTAGTCCAGACGGACGGAACACTGAAGCTTTCTTT.

The chain is built from TRBV5-4 and TRBJ2-1, with 8 bases that match TRBD2. Trimming cost V 0 bases and J 1 base; bases outside gene matches: 6. This CDR3 is 17 amino acids long. CDR1 SGHNT and CDR2 YYREEE come from the germline V gene (reference sequence). CDR3 DNA: TGTGCCAGCAGCTTGGGAGTCGGGGGGGCGTCCTACAATGAGCAGTTCTTC. Protein sequence: CASSLGVGGASYNEQFF. Looking up the rest from reference TRBV5-4 and TRBJ2-1 gives the full variable domain: ETGVTQSPTHLIKTRGQQVTLRCSSQSGHNTVSWYQQALGQGPQFIFQYYREEENGRGNFPPRFSGLQFPNYSSELNVNALELDDSALYLCASSLGVGGASYNEQFFGPGTRLTVL.

The genes are TRBV11-1 and TRBJ1-5; maybe TRBD1 (6 bases). Germline V gene data show CDR1 as SGHAT and CDR2 as FQDESV (reference sequence). V lost 4 bases to trimming and J lost 7 bases, with 11 bases between them. The CDR3 is 13 amino acids. CDR3 region: CASSWGAGQPQHF. The DNA for the CDR3 is TGTGCCAGCAGCTGGGGGGCTGGGCAGCCCCAGCATTTT.

V gene TRBV25-1 combines with J gene TRBJ2-1; TRBD2 matches at 9 bases. Germline loops: CDR1 MGHDK, CDR2 SYGVNS. The CDR3 is 18 amino acids. V gave up 1 base and J gave up 9 bases; unmatched junction bases: 16. This CDR3 reads CASSESYTLSGSWGEQFF. CDR3 coding DNA: TGTGCCAGCAGTGAATCGTACACTCTTAGCGGGAGCTGGGGTGAGCAGTTCTTC.

This clone turned up a few times. This sequence joins TRBV2 and TRBJ1-2; no definite D call. The CDR3 loop spans 12 amino acids. Germline V gene data show CDR1 as SNHLY and CDR2 as FYNNEI. Trimming cost V 6 bases and J 3 bases, with 8 bases left between them. The CDR3 DNA sequence: TGTGCCAGCAGGGACCGAGACTATGGCTACACCTTC. Its protein is CASRDRDYGYTF.

The rearrangement joins TRBV7-9 to TRBJ1-1; D possibly corresponds to TRBD1 (5 bases). V was pared by 4 bases and J by 0 bases, with 6 bases between. The length of the CDR3 is 13 residues. CDR1 is SEHNR and CDR2 is FQNEAQ in the germline V gene (reference sequence). In DNA, the CDR3 is TGTGCCAGCAGCTGGGGGATGAACACTGAAGCTTTCTTT. Its translation is CASSWGMNTEAFF.

The chain is built from TRBV29-1 and TRBJ1-2; D possibly corresponds to TRBD1 (5 bases). V was pared by 4 bases and J by 2 bases, with 14 bases between. CDR1 SQVTM and CDR2 ANQGSEA come from the germline V gene. The CDR3 sequence is 14 residues long. CDR3 in DNA: TGCAGCGTTGGAGTCCTAGGGGTGAACTATGGCTACACCTTC. This codes for CSVGVLGVNYGYTF.

The rearrangement links TRBV20-1 to TRBJ1-1; D is uncertain. Germline V gene data show CDR1 as DFQATT and CDR2 as SNEGSKA (reference sequence). This CDR3 comprises 13 residues. Trimming pared 3 bases from V and 2 bases from J, leaving 10 bases between. CDR3 nucleotide sequence: TGCAGTGCTAGTAGAGACTTTAACACTGAAGCTTTCTTT. Encoded protein: CSASRDFNTEAFF.

V is TRBV6-2 or TRBV6-3 and J is TRBJ2-7; TRBD1 aligns across 9 bases. CDR3 length: 16 amino acids. V dropped 2 bases and J dropped 8; count of bases not matched to a gene: 13. CDR1 is MNHEY, CDR2 SVGEGT, per germline. The CDR3 spells CASSYNLGQGFSKQYF. The CDR3 nucleotides are TGTGCCAGCAGTTACAATCTGGGACAGGGATTCAGTAAGCAGTACTTC.

This chain uses TRBV11-2 with TRBJ2-3; perhaps D is TRBD1 or TRBD2 (5 bases each). The ends were cut back, 6 bases at V and 5 bases at J, with 21 bases in the middle. The CDR3 runs 16 residues. CDR1 and CDR2 (germline): SGHAT, FQNNGV. CDR3 sequence: CASRLYGRQRGDTQYF. For the CDR3, the DNA is TGTGCCAGCAGATTATATGGGAGACAGCGTGGAGATACGCAGTATTTT.

The V gene is TRBV3-1 (or the pseudogene TRBV3-2), the J gene TRBJ1-3; no clear D. CDR1 is LGHDT and CDR2 is YNNKEL in the germline V gene (reference sequence). Trimming took 1 base from V and 0 from J, leaving 7 bases between them. This CDR3 region has 15 residues. The CDR3 sequence is CASSQGLISGNTIYF. The CDR3 DNA is TGTGCCAGCAGCCAAGGTCTGATCTCTGGAAACACCATATATTTT.

The CDR3 loop is CASSLSLGQALAGTGELFF. CDR3 coding DNA: TGTGCCAGCAGCCTCAGCCTGGGACAGGCATTAGCGGGCACCGGGGAGCTGTTTTTT. The chain is built from TRBV4-2 and TRBJ2-2, with a possible D match to TRBD1 (8 bases). Germline V gives CDR1 LGHNA, CDR2 YNFKEQ. Trimming cost V 4 bases and J 4 bases, with 25 bases left between them. CDR3 size: 19 residues.

The V and J genes are TRBV19 and TRBJ2-1; 8 bases are a match to TRBD2. The CDR3 is made up of 16 amino acids. The V and J ends lost 3 bases and 7 bases, in that order; junction bases with no gene match: 11. Per the germline V gene, CDR1 is LNHDA and CDR2 is SQIVND (reference sequence). The CDR3 sequence is CASSMYLGLGMNEQFF. CDR3 nucleotide sequence: TGTGCCAGTAGTATGTATCTGGGACTAGGGATGAATGAGCAGTTCTTC.

J is TRBJ2-1 and V is TRBV9; 14 bases match TRBD2. Per germline, CDR1 SGDLS and CDR2 YYNGEE. The CDR3 length is 17 residues. The junction had 12 bases not matched to a gene; V was cut back by 4 bases and J by 9 bases. The DNA for the CDR3 is TGTGCCAGCAGCCCAGTACCGGGACTAGCGGGAGTAGGTGAGCAGTTCTTC. Amino acids: CASSPVPGLAGVGEQFF.

The chain employs TRBV27 and TRBJ2-1; TRBD1 or TRBD2 may be the D gene (5 bases each). The length of the CDR3 is 15 residues. Germline lookup yields CDR1 MNHEY and CDR2 SMNVEV (reference sequence). V lost 4 bases, J lost 8 bases, and 18 bases lay in between. CDR3: CASSSGTSAGDEQFF. CDR3 sequence (DNA): TGTGCCAGCAGTTCCGGGACCTCTGCGGGCGATGAGCAGTTCTTC.